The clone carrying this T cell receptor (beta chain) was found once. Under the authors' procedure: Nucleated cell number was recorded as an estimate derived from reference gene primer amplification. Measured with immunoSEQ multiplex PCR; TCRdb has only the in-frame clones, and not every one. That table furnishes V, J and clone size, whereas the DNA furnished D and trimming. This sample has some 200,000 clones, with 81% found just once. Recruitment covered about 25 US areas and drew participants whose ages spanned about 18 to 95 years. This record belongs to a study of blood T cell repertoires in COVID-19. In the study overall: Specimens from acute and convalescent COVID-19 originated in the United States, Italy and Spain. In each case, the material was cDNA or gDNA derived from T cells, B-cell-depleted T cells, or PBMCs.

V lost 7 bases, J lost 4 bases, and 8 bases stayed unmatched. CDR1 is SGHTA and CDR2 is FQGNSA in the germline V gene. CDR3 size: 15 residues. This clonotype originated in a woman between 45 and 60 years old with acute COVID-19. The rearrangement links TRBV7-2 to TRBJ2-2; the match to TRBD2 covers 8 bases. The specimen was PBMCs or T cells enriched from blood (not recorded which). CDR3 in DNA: TGTGCCAGCAAGACCGGGGGGGGCACCACCGGGGAGCTGTTTTTT. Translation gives CASKTGGGTTGELFF.